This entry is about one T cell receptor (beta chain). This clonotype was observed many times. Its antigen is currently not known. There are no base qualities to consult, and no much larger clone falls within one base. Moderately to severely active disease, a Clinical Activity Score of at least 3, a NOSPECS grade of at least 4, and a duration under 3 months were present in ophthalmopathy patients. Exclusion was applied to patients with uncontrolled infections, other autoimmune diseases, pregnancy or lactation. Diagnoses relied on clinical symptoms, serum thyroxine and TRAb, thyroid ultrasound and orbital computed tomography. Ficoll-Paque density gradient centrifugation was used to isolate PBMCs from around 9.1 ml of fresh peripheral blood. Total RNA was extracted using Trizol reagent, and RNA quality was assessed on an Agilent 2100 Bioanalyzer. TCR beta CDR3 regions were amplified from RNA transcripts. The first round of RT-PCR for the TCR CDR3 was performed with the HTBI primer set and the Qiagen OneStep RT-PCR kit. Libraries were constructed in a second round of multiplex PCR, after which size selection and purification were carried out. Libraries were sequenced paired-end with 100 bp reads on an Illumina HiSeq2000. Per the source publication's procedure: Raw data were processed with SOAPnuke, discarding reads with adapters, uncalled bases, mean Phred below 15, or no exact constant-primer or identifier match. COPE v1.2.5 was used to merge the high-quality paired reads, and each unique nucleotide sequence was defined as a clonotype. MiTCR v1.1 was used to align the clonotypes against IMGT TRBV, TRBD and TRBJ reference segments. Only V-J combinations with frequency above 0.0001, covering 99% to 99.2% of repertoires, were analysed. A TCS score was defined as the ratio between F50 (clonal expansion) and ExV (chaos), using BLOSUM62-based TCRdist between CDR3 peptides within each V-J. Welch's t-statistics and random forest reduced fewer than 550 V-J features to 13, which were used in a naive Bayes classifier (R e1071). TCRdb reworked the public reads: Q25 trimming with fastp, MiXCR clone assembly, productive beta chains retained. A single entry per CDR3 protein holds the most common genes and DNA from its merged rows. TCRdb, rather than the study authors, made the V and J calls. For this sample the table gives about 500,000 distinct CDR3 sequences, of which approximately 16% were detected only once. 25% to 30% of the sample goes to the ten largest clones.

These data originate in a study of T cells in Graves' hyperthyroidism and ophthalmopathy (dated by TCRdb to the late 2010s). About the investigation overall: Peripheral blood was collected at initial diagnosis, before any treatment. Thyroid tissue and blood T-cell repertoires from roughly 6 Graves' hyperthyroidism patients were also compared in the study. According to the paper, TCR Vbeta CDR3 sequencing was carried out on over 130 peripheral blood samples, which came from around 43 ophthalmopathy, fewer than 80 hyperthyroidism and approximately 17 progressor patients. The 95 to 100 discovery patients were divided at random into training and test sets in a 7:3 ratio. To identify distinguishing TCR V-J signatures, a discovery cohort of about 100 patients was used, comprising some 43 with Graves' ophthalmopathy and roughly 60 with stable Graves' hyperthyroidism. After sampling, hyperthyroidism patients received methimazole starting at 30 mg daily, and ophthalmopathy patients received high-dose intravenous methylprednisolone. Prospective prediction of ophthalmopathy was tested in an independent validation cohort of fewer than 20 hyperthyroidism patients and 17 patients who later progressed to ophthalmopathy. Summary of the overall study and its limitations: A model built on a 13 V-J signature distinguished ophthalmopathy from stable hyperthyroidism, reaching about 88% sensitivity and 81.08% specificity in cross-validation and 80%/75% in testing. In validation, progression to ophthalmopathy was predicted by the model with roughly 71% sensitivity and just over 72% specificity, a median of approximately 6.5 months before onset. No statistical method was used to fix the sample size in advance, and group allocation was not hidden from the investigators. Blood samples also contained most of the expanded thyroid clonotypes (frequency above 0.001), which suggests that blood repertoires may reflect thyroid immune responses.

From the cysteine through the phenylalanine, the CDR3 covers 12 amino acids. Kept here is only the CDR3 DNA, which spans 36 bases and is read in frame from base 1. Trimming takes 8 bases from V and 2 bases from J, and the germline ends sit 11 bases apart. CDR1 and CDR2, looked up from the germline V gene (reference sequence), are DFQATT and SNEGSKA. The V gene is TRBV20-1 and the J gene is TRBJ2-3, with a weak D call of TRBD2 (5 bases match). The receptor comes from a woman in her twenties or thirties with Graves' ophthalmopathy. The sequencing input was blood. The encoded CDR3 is CSLRESTDTQYF. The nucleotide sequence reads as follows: TGCAGTCTTAGGGAGTCCACAGATACGCAGTATTTT.